This passage covers 13 T cell receptor beta chains from one sample sequenced in a study of T cell repertoires in cytomegalovirus infection. These TCRs' antigens remain unknown. TCRdb re-derived calls from the reads in MiXCR, one entry per CDR3 protein. Among a few hundred thousand distinct CDR3 sequences listed, more than 40% were seen once. The sequenced sample was cultured PBMCs, obtained from culture after CMV antigen stimulation. The receptor set was obtained from a human donor in good health (CMV status not recorded). Some clones in this sample may be carry-over from other donors' samples.

The gene calls are TRBV12-3 or TRBV12-4 and TRBJ2-3, with TRBD2 identical over 7 bases. V shed 6 bases, J shed 0 bases, and the junction held 9 bases outside the gene matches. The CDR3 contains 16 residues. In DNA, the CDR3 is TGTGCCAGCAGGGGCCAAGGGCGGGGGAGCACAGATACGCAGTATTTT. It translates to CASRGQGRGSTDTQYF.

V gene TRBV7-2 combines with J gene TRBJ2-7, with D perhaps matching TRBD2 (6 bases). In germline, CDR1 is SGHTA, CDR2 FQGNSA. There are 16 residues in the CDR3. The V end lost 1 base, the J end lost 3 bases, and 16 bases lay between the germline ends. The CDR3 here is CASSLVPANGGYEQYF. The DNA of the CDR3 is TGTGCCAGCAGCTTAGTTCCCGCCAACGGGGGCTACGAGCAGTACTTC. The full variable domain, with the rest looked up from reference TRBV7-2 and TRBJ2-7, is GAGVSQSPSNKVTEKGKDVELRCDPISGHTALYWYRQSLGQGLEFLIYFQGNSAPDKSGLPSDRFSAERTGGSVSTLTIQRTQQEDSAVYLCASSLVPANGGYEQYFGPGTRLTVT.

The V and J genes are TRBV11-2 and TRBJ1-1; 10 bases match TRBD1. Per the germline V gene, CDR1 is SGHAT and CDR2 is FQNNGV. The CDR3 totals 15 residues. V shed 5 bases and J 8 bases; nucleotides not matched to a gene: 11. As DNA, the CDR3 is TGTGCCAGCAGCATCCGGACAGGGGGTGTATCGGAAGCTTTCTTT. Translation: CASSIRTGGVSEAFF.

This chain joins TRBV29-1 and TRBJ2-5; D gene uncertain. The germline V and J ends were trimmed by 3 bases and 1 base, with 12 bases remaining between them. Germline V gives CDR1 SQVTM, CDR2 ANQGSEA. This CDR3 is built from 14 residues. CDR3 DNA sequence: TGCAGCGTTGAGCCAGAAGATTCCCAAGAGACCCAGTACTTC. Translated, it gives CSVEPEDSQETQYF.

The V call is TRBV7-2, the J call TRBJ2-5, with 9 bases aligning to TRBD2. The length of the CDR3 is 17 residues. V was pared by 1 base and J by 7 bases, with 13 bases of the junction left unmatched. CDR1 is SGHTA, CDR2 FQGNSA, per germline. The CDR3 is CASSLEKLAGVGGTQYF. The CDR3 region has the DNA TGTGCCAGCAGCTTAGAAAAGTTAGCGGGAGTCGGCGGGACCCAGTACTTC.

This clonotype appeared a few times. The chain combines TRBV5-1 with TRBJ1-1; D gene ambiguous. V shed 1 base and J shed 2 bases, with 12 bases lying between them. Germline V CDR1 and CDR2: SGHRS, YFSETQ. This CDR3 is 15 amino acids long. The CDR3 protein is CASSLYQAGNTEAFF. The DNA for the CDR3 is TGCGCCAGCAGCTTGTACCAGGCGGGAAACACTGAAGCTTTCTTT. The full variable domain, rest sourced from reference TRBV5-1 and TRBJ1-1, is KAGVTQTPRYLIKTRGQQVTLSCSPISGHRSVSWYQQTPGQGLQFLFEYFSETQRNKGNFPGRFSGRQFSNSRSEMNVSTLELGDSALYLCASSLYQAGNTEAFFGQGTRLTVV.

This clonotype was counted only a few times. The chain links TRBV19 to TRBJ2-2; a weak D match, TRBD1 (6 bases). Germline V gene lookup returns CDR1 LNHDA and CDR2 SQIVND (reference sequence). The V and J ends lost 5 bases and 5 bases respectively, with 15 bases between them. The CDR3 is 15 amino acids. In DNA form, the CDR3 reads TGTGCCAGTAGTCTGGGGGCACTGAGGACCGGGGAGCTGTTTTTT. It is translated as CASSLGALRTGELFF.

In this sample, this clonotype turned up many times. V gene TRBV7-8 combines with J gene TRBJ2-2; the D is unclear. Germline-derived CDR1 and CDR2 are SGHVS and FQNEAQ. The CDR3 runs to 13 residues. The V and J ends lost 2 bases and 3 bases respectively, with 4 bases between them. CDR3 residues: CASSLRYTGELFF. The CDR3, as DNA: TGTGCCAGCAGCTTACGGTACACCGGGGAGCTGTTTTTT.

This clonotype appeared a few times. CDR3 bases: TGTGCCAGCAGCCGTGACAGGAGCACTGAAGCTTTCTTT. As protein: CASSRDRSTEAFF. The chain recombines TRBV7-6 with TRBJ1-1; TRBD1 might be the D (6 bases). Between the trimmed V and J ends, which lost 5 bases and 4 bases, there was a span of 11 bases. CDR3 length: 13 residues. CDR1 and CDR2 from the germline V gene are SGHVS and FNYEAQ.

The chain uses TRBV7-6 and TRBJ2-7; the D gene is possibly TRBD1 (5 bases). The CDR3 extends over 17 amino acids. The germline V gene encodes CDR1 SGHVS and CDR2 FNYEAQ. The ends were cut back, 1 base at V and 0 bases at J, with 16 bases in the middle. In DNA, the CDR3 is TGTGCCAGCAGCTTAGGGGGCAGGGCCGAGATCTCCTACGAGCAGTACTTC. It codes for CASSLGGRAEISYEQYF.

The V gene is TRBV7-6, the J gene TRBJ1-1; TRBD1 is a possible D gene (5 bases). This CDR3 has 15 residues. Trimming left V 7 bases short and J 3 bases short, with 18 bases between. Germline V lookup: CDR1 SGHVS, CDR2 FNYEAQ. CDR3 residues: CASTPRDSGDTEAFF. The CDR3 DNA sequence: TGTGCCAGCACCCCCCGGGACTCCGGGGACACTGAAGCTTTCTTT.

This chain connects TRBV28 to TRBJ2-1, with TRBD2 matching over 13 bases. CDR3 length: 16 amino acids. Per germline, CDR1 MDHEN and CDR2 SYDVKM. J gave up 9 bases and V 7 bases, and 12 bases lay outside the gene matches. As DNA, the CDR3 is TGTGCCAGCATGGCGCCCGGACTAGCGGGAGATGGTGAGCAGTTCTTC. This translates into CASMAPGLAGDGEQFF.

This clonotype was observed a single time. At one end the junction does not follow the germline gene, possibly because of a read error. The chain uses TRBV9 and TRBJ1-1, with unresolved D. Germline V gene sequence: CDR1 SGDLS, CDR2 YYNGEE. The CDR3 extends over 14 amino acids. This CDR3 reads CASSAGGVAGEDFF. The CDR3 DNA reads as TGTGCCAGCAGCGCCGGAGGCGTGGCAGGTGAAGATTTCTTT.